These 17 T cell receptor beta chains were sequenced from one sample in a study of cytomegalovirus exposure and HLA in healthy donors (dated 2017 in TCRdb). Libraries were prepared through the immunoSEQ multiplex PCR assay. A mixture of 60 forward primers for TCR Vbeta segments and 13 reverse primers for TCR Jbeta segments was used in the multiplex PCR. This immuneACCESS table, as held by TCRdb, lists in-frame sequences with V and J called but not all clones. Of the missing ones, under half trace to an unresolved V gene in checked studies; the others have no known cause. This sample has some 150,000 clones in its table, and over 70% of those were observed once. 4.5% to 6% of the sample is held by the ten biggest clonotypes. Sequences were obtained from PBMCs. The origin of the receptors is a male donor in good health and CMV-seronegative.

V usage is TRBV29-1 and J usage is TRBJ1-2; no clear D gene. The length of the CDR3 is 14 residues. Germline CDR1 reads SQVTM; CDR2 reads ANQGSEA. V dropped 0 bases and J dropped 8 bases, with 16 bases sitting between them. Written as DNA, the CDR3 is TGCAGCGTTGAAGAAAGAGGTGATTCAAGGGGCTACACCTTC. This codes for CSVEERGDSRGYTF.

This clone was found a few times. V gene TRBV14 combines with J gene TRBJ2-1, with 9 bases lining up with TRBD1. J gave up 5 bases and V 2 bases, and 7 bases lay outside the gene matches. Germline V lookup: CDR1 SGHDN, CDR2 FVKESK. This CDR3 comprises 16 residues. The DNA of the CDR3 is TGTGCCAGCAGCCAATTCGGGACAGGGAATAACAATGAGCAGTTCTTC. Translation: CASSQFGTGNNNEQFF.

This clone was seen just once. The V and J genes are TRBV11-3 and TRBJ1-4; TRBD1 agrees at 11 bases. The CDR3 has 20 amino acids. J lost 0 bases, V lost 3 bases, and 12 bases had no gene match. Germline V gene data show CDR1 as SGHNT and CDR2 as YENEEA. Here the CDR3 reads CASSFTPGQGASTTNEKLFF. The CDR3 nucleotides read TGTGCCAGCAGCTTTACGCCCGGACAGGGGGCGAGTACAACTAATGAAAAACTGTTTTTT.

CDR3: CASTLARGDTQYF. In nucleotides, the CDR3 is TGTGCCAGCACCCTCGCTCGGGGGGATACGCAGTATTTT. The chain uses TRBV27 and TRBJ2-3; perhaps TRBD2 as D (6 bases). The CDR3 covers 13 residues. Looked up from germline, CDR1 is MNHEY and CDR2 is SMNVEV (reference sequence). V was trimmed by 7 bases and J by 6 bases, leaving 14 bases between them.

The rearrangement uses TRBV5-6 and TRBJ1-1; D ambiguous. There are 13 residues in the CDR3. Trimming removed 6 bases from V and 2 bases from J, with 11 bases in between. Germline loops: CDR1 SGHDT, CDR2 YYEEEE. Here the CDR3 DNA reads TGTGCCAGCACGCAGTCAATAAACACTGAAGCTTTCTTT. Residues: CASTQSINTEAFF.

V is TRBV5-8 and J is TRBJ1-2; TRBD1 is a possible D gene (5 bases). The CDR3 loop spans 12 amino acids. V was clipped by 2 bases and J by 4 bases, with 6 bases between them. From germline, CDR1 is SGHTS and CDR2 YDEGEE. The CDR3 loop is CASSFDSYGYTF. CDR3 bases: TGTGCCAGCAGCTTTGACAGCTATGGCTACACCTTC.

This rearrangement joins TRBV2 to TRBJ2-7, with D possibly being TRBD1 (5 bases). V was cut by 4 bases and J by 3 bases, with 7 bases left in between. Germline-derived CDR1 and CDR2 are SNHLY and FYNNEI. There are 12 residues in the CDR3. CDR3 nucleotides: TGTGCCAGCAGTGGACAGTTCTACGAGCAGTACTTC. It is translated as CASSGQFYEQYF.

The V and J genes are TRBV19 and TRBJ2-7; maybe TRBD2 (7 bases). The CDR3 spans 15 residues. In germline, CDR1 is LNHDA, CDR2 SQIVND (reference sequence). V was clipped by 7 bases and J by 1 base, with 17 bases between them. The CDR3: CASKRGALGSYEQYF. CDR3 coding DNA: TGTGCCAGTAAACGGGGGGCACTCGGGTCCTACGAGCAGTACTTC.

In DNA form, the CDR3 reads TGTGCCAGCAGTTTAGGGGGGGGTGAGCAGGGTTATGGCTACACCTTC. It codes for CASSLGGGEQGYGYTF. The chain combines TRBV28 with TRBJ1-2; possible D gene TRBD1, 5 bases. This CDR3 region has 16 residues. Germline assignment: CDR1 MDHEN and CDR2 SYDVKM. Trimming shortened V by 2 bases and J by 5 bases, and 18 bases separated the two germline ends.

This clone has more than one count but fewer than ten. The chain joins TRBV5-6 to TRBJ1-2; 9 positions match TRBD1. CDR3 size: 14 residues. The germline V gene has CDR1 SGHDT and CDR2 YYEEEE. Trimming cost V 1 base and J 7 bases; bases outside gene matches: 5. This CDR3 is CASSLQTGGRGYTF. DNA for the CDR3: TGTGCCAGCAGCTTGCAGACAGGGGGTCGTGGCTACACCTTC.

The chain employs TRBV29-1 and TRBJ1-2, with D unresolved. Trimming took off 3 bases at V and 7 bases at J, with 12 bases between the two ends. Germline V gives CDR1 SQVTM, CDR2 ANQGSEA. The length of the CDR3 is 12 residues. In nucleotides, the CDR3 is TGCAGCGTTGACAGAGGGCTTAGTGGCTACACCTTC. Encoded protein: CSVDRGLSGYTF.

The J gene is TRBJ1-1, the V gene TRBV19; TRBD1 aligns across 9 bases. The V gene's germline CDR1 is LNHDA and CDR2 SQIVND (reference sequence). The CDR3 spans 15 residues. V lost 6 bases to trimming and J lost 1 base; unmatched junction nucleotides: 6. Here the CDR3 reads CASSGPQGANTEAFF. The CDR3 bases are TGTGCCAGTAGCGGACCACAGGGGGCGAACACTGAAGCTTTCTTT.

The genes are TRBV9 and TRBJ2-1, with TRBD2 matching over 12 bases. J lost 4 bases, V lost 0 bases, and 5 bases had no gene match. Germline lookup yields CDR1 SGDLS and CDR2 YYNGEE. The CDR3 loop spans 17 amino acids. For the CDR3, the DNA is TGTGCCAGCAGCGTAGAACTAGCGGGGGGCGGATACAATGAGCAGTTCTTC. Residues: CASSVELAGGGYNEQFF.

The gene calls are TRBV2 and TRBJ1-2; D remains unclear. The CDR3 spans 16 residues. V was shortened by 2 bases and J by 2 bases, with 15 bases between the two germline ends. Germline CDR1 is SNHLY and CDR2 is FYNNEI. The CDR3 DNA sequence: TGTGCCAGCAGTGAACCAGGCCTTCTTGCCAACTATGGCTACACCTTC. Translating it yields CASSEPGLLANYGYTF.

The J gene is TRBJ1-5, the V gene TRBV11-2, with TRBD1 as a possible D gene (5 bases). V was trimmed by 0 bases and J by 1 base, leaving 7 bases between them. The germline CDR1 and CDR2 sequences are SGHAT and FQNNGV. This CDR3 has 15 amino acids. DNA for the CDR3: TGTGCCAGCAGCTTAGAGGGGGGGAGCAATCAGCCCCAGCATTTT. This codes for CASSLEGGSNQPQHF.

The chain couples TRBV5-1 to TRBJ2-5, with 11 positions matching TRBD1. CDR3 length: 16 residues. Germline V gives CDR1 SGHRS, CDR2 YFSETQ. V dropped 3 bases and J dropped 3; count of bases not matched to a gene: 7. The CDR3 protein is CASSSGGQGVEETQYF. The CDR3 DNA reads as TGCGCCAGCAGCTCGGGGGGACAGGGGGTTGAAGAGACCCAGTACTTC.

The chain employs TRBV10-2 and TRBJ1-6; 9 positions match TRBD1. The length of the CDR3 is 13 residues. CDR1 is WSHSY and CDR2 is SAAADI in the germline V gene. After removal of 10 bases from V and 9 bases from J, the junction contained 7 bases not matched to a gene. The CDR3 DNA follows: TGCGCCACCTCGGGACAGGGTTTTTCACCCCTCCACTTT. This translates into CATSGQGFSPLHF.